This is a list of T cell receptor beta chains from one sample in a study of PD-L1 blockade in urothelial cancer. TCRdb's table, derived via immunoSEQ multiplex PCR, lists solely in-frame clones and lacks some. The sample has 87,000 or so clones; around 84% are singletons. The specimen was PBMCs, collected around atezolizumab (anti-PD-L1) treatment. These receptors came from a man in his fifties or sixties with urothelial cancer. Each CDR3 is given with its conserved first and last residue. The D gene is left open where the match is weak. Size tells how often a clone was seen (once, few, many) or the class of an expanded clone, and some rows leave it out.

V,size,D,length,J,DNA,CDR3
TRBV6-6,NA,TRBD2,15,TRBJ2-1,TGTGCCAGCAGCCTGGGACTAGCGGGGCCCGGAAAGCAGTTCTTC,CASSLGLAGPGKQFF
TRBV6-5,NA,NA,14,TRBJ1-5,TGTGCCAGCAGTTCCTGGCGGGGGGCACAGCCCCAGCATTTT,CASSSWRGAQPQHF
TRBV19,NA,NA,16,TRBJ1-3,TGTGCCAGTAGCCCATTACAGGGCAGTGTGGGAAACACCATATATTTT,CASSPLQGSVGNTIYF
TRBV6-6,NA,TRBD1,13,TRBJ2-7,TGTGCCAGCGGAGGACAGGGGTCCTACGAGCAGTACTTC,CASGGQGSYEQYF
TRBV29-1,NA,TRBD1,14,TRBJ2-1,TGCAGCGTTGTTCTGTCAGGGGGTAGGAATGAGCAGTTCTTC,CSVVLSGGRNEQFF
TRBV18,NA,NA,13,TRBJ1-1,TGTGCCAGCTCACGGGCTCAGGACACTGAAGCTTTCTTT,CASSRAQDTEAFF
TRBV27,NA,TRBD2,15,TRBJ2-7,TGTGCCAGCAGTTCCCTAGCGGGGGGAGACTACGAGCAGTACTTC,CASSSLAGGDYEQYF
TRBV7-9,NA,NA,15,TRBJ2-6,TGTGCCAGCAGCCAATCAGGGTCGGGGGCCAACGTCCTGACTTTC,CASSQSGSGANVLTF
TRBV6-1,NA,NA,14,TRBJ2-3,TGTGCCAGCATCGGGGTAGCAACAGCAGATACGCAGTATTTT,CASIGVATADTQYF
TRBV19,NA,TRBD2,13,TRBJ2-1,TGTGCCAGTAGACGGGCGGGAGTAGGTGAGCAGTTCTTC,CASRRAGVGEQFF
TRBV19,NA,TRBD2,15,TRBJ2-7,TGTGCCAGTAGTATAGGCGGGACTAGCGGCATGAGGCAGTACTTC,CASSIGGTSGMRQYF
TRBV5-6,NA,TRBD1,14,TRBJ2-7,TGTGCCAGCAGCTTCCGGGACAGTCACTACGAGCAGTACTTC,CASSFRDSHYEQYF
TRBV15,NA,TRBD1,14,TRBJ1-5,TGTGCCACTAGAGGGACAGGGAATAATCAGCCCCAGCATTTT,CATRGTGNNQPQHF
TRBV4-2,NA,NA,16,TRBJ1-6,TGTGCCAGCAGCCAACCGGGTAGCTCCTATAATTCACCCCTCCACTTT,CASSQPGSSYNSPLHF
TRBV6-6,NA,TRBD1,15,TRBJ2-5,TGTGCCAGCAGTTACAGCGGGACAGGGGGAGAGACCCAGTACTTC,CASSYSGTGGETQYF
TRBV28,NA,TRBD1,14,TRBJ1-4,TGTGCCAGCAGTCGGACAGGAGGTAATGAAAAACTGTTTTTT,CASSRTGGNEKLFF
TRBV4-3,NA,TRBD2,16,TRBJ2-3,TGCGCCAGCAGCCAAGATGGGGGGACTAGCGGGGCCTTTCAGTATTTT,CASSQDGGTSGAFQYF
TRBV5-1,once,NA,14,TRBJ1-1,TGCGCCAGCAGCTTGGCAGGGGAGAGCACTGAAGCTTTCTTT,CASSLAGESTEAFF
TRBV5-1,NA,NA,17,TRBJ2-5,TGCGCCAGCAGCCCACGGGGTGTGACAGGCCCTAAAGAGACCCAGTACTTC,CASSPRGVTGPKETQYF
TRBV5-1,NA,TRBD1,17,TRBJ1-1,TGCGCCAGCAGCTCGACAGGACAGGGAAATAGGAACACTGAAGCTTTCTTT,CASSSTGQGNRNTEAFF
TRBV18,NA,TRBD2,16,TRBJ2-3,TGTGCCAGCTCACCACAGCGAGCGGGGGGGACAGATACGCAGTATTTT,CASSPQRAGGTDTQYF
TRBV15,NA,TRBD2,16,TRBJ2-2,TGTGCCACCAGCAGAGCCGGACTAGCGGGTACCGGGGAGCTGTTTTTT,CATSRAGLAGTGELFF
TRBV10-3,NA,NA,14,TRBJ2-3,TGTGCCACGGCCGGGACAAGGGTCACAGATACGCAGTATTTT,CATAGTRVTDTQYF
TRBV27,NA,TRBD2,14,TRBJ2-7,TGTGCCAGCAGTCCCGGCGGGAGGGTCCACGAGCAGTACTTC,CASSPGGRVHEQYF
TRBV5-1,NA,TRBD1,14,TRBJ1-6,TGCGCCAGCAGCCTGACAGGGGGTAATTCACCCCTCCACTTT,CASSLTGGNSPLHF
TRBV30,NA,TRBD2,14,TRBJ2-1,TGTGCCTGGAGCCCCGGCGGGGGGCTCAATGAGCAGTTCTTC,CAWSPGGGLNEQFF
TRBV19,NA,NA,14,TRBJ2-7,TGTGCCAGTAGTATAGAAGGAGGATTCTACGAGCAGTACTTC,CASSIEGGFYEQYF
TRBV28,NA,NA,15,TRBJ2-7,TGTGCCAGCAGTGGAGACGGTAAAGGCACCTACGAGCAGTACTTC,CASSGDGKGTYEQYF
TRBV5-8,NA,TRBD2,18,TRBJ2-7,TGTGCCAGCAGCGGGGGGACTAGCGGGAGTGACCGGCCCTACGAGCAGTACTTC,CASSGGTSGSDRPYEQYF
TRBV10-1,NA,NA,13,TRBJ1-5,TGCGCCAGTTTGATTGGTTTAGAACAGCCCCAGCATTTT,CASLIGLEQPQHF
TRBV7-2,NA,TRBD2,14,TRBJ2-1,TGTGCCAGCAGCATTCCTAGCGGGAGCAATGAGCAGTTCTTC,CASSIPSGSNEQFF
TRBV30,NA,NA,14,TRBJ2-5,TGTGCCTGGACTAAGGGGCAGGCACAAGAGACCCAGTACTTC,CAWTKGQAQETQYF
TRBV6-6,NA,TRBD1,13,TRBJ2-5,TGTGCCAGCAGAGACAGGGCATGGGAGACCCAGTACTTC,CASRDRAWETQYF